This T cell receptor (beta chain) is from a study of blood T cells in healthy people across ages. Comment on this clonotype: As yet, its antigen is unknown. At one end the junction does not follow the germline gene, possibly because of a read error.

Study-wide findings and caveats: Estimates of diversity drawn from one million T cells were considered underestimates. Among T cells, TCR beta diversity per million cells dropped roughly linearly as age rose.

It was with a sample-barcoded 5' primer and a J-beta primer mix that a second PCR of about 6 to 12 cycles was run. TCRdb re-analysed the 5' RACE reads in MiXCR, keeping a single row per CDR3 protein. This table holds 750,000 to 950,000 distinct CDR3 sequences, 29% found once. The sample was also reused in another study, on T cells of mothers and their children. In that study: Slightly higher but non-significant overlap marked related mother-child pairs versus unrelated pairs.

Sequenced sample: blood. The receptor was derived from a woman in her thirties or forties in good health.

In DNA, the CDR3 is TGTGCCAGCAACTTAGAGCGGGCGGTAGCGGGGTCGGAGCAGTTCTTC. It specifies CASNLERAVAGSEQFF. V usage is TRBV11-2 and J usage is TRBJ2-1, with 8 bases aligning to TRBD2. The CDR3 runs 16 residues. Germline V gene sequence: CDR1 SGHAT, CDR2 FQNNGV.